The T cell receptor (beta chain) described here comes from a study of T cell changes during pregnancy in multiple sclerosis. The assay was immunoSEQ multiplex PCR, and TCRdb's table has in-frame clones only and misses some. This table holds 53,000 or so clones, 85% to 95% found once. The ends were cut back, 2 bases at V and 0 bases at J, with 16 bases in the middle. From germline, CDR1 is SGHVS and CDR2 FQNEAQ. The CDR3 contains 17 residues. The chain recombines TRBV7-8 with TRBJ1-1; D remains unclear. The source was CD4+ T cells from peripheral blood mononuclear cells, collected in the second trimester of pregnancy. The clonotype was recovered from a female donor with multiple sclerosis, enrolled in a pregnancy study. CDR3 nucleotides: TGTGCCAGCAGCTTATTAATGGGCACTTTCCTGAACACTGAAGCTTTCTTT. It is translated as CASSLLMGTFLNTEAFF.